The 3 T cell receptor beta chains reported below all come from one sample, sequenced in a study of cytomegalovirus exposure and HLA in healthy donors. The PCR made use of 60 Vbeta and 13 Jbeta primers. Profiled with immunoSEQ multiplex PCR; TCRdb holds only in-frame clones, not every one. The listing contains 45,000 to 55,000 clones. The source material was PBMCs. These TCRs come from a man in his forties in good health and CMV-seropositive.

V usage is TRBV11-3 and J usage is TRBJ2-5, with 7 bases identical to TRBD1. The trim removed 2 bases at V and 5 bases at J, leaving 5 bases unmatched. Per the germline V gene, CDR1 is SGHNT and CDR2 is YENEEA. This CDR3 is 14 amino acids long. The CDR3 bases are TGTGCCAGCAGCTTACCTGGACAGGTTGAGACCCAGTACTTC. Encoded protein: CASSLPGQVETQYF.

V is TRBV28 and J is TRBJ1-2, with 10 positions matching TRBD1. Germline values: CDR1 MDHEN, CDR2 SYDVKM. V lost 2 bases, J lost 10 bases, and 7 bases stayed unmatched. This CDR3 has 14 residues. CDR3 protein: CASSLMGQGSVYTF. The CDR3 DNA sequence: TGTGCCAGCAGTTTAATGGGACAGGGGTCCGTCTACACCTTC.

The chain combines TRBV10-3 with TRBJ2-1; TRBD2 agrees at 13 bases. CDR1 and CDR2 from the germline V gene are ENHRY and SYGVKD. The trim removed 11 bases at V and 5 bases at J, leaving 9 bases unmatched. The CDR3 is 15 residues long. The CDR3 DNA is TGTGCCTCCAACCCTACTAGCGGGAGGGACAATGAGCAGTTCTTC. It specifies CASNPTSGRDNEQFF.